Listed below are T cell receptor beta chains from one sample, sequenced in a study of shared clonotypes between healthy human individuals. The data were produced by immunoSEQ multiplex PCR, yet TCRdb's version contains in-frame clones alone and is incomplete. The sample shows millions of clones, just under 95% of them seen only once. Sequencing input: naive CD8+ T cells sorted from blood. The receptor set was obtained from a man younger than 30 in good health. CDR3s include the opening cysteine and the closing phenylalanine or tryptophan.

V	J	CDR3
TRBV27	TRBJ2-7	CASSIAGDHSYEQYF
TRBV7-9	TRBJ1-2	CASTSQGGGYTF
TRBV10-2	TRBJ2-7	CASSEEDEQYF
TRBV5-1	TRBJ2-7	CASSLIWDRPYEQYF
TRBV27	TRBJ1-1	CASRKGNTEAFF
TRBV9	TRBJ2-3	CASSVARQGPDTQYF
TRBV27	TRBJ1-2	CASSQQGGYGYTF
TRBV30	TRBJ1-2	CAWGQGDGTGYTF
TRBV6-1	TRBJ2-7	CASSEHGTLFPPTTQYF
TRBV27	TRBJ2-7	CASSPSSGANYYEQYF
TRBV4-3	TRBJ2-7	CASSPTAGGTYEQYF
TRBV5-1	TRBJ2-7	CASSTATGTYEQYF
TRBV4-1	TRBJ2-5	CASSQVGLASETQYF
TRBV10-1	TRBJ2-5	CASSDSGPYQETQYF
TRBV19	TRBJ2-7	CASSIFGGEDEQYF
TRBV4-1	TRBJ2-2	CASSQTGTLAFTGELFF
TRBV5-4	TRBJ2-1	CASSSDSVNEQFF
TRBV10-3	TRBJ1-5	CAISDEGQHNQPQHF
TRBV27	TRBJ1-4	CASSLGGRFKGKLFF
TRBV7-2	TRBJ2-3	CASSFPGQRYTDTQYF
TRBV2	TRBJ2-1	CASSDELAAEDEQFF
TRBV5-1	TRBJ2-1	CASSFTGSSYNEQFF
TRBV9	TRBJ2-7	CASSVGTGLSYEQYF
TRBV6-5	TRBJ1-1	CASTQTVMNTEAFF
TRBV5-6	TRBJ2-7	CASSLANRGYEQYF
TRBV30	TRBJ1-2	CAWSVPFSTGHYGYTF
TRBV27	TRBJ2-1	CASSFVRGDYNEQFF
TRBV5-4	TRBJ2-1	CASSVSGNEQFF
TRBV9	TRBJ2-7	CASSVSGTASSYEQYF
TRBV11-2	TRBJ2-7	CASSSGTGSYEQYF
TRBV30	TRBJ1-2	CAWSPYSALYGYTF
TRBV7-9	TRBJ1-1	CASSLAQGWDTEAFF
TRBV11-2	TRBJ2-3	CASSSAIGGRTDTQYF
TRBV2	TRBJ1-3	CASSPGRHSGNTIYF
TRBV11-1	TRBJ2-1	CASSPGSSPYNEQFF
TRBV29-1	TRBJ1-4	CSVEETGEKLFF
TRBV5-1	TRBJ2-1	CASSKGQTSYNEQFF
TRBV28	TRBJ1-1	CASSYTTTGIGTEAFF
TRBV4-3	TRBJ2-3	CASSQEILAEAPDTQYF
TRBV4-3	TRBJ2-7	CASSQFLGSYEQYF
TRBV29-1	TRBJ2-5	CSVDLGQVQETQYF
TRBV30	TRBJ1-2	CAWSAGQGAGRGYTF
TRBV19	TRBJ2-3	CASSPDRTSTDTQYF
TRBV29-1	TRBJ2-5	CSVEVSSGVWETQYF
TRBV10-2	TRBJ1-5	CASSKQGDQPQHF